This is a list of T cell receptor beta chains from one sample in a study of blood T cell repertoires in COVID-19. TCRdb keeps only in-frame clones here, not all; method: immunoSEQ multiplex PCR. This sample yields about 250,000 clones, of which around nine tenths are seen a single time; roughly 0.8% belongs to the top ten. The material sequenced was peripheral blood. The origin of the receptors is a man aged 30 to 45 with acute or convalescent COVID-19. The CDR3 runs from the conserved cysteine through the conserved F or W. Fields, in order: J gene, V gene, CDR3 length, CDR3 protein.

>TRBJ1-5|TRBV19|17
CASSIRGTGGADQPQHF
>TRBJ1-2|TRBV7-8|13
CASRDRRGYGYTF
>TRBJ1-1|TRBV3-1/TRBV3-2|11
CASSQRETAFF
>TRBJ1-5|TRBV2|13
CASSKQGDQPQHF
>TRBJ1-5|TRBV30|13
CAWSVTSHQPQHF
>TRBJ1-1|TRBV10-3|12
CAISEQGTEAFF
>TRBJ2-5|TRBV2|14
CASSTLGPQETQYF
>TRBJ2-1|TRBV5-4|14
CASSSGLVWGEQFF
>TRBJ2-5|TRBV19|15
CASSIQGSFQETQYF
>TRBJ2-7|TRBV10-3|14
CAISERDTSYEQYF
>TRBJ2-3|TRBV4-1|14
CASSLSLGKDTQYF
>TRBJ2-3|TRBV19|16
CASSIVAGGPTDTQYF
>TRBJ2-3|TRBV7-3|14
CASSKGPGWDTQYF
>TRBJ2-3|TRBV7-2|16
CASSLQSSGRANTQYF
>TRBJ1-4|TRBV7-9|13
CASSPSAGKKLFF
>TRBJ2-7|TRBV7-9|13
CASSLAGLDEQYF
>TRBJ1-4|TRBV19|14
CASSYRASQGKLFF
>TRBJ2-3|TRBV5-4|15
CASSEPAGSTDTQYF
>TRBJ1-2|TRBV29-1|11
CSVEGAGGYTF
>TRBJ2-1|TRBV3-1/TRBV3-2|16
CASSGRGGQSYNEQFF
>TRBJ1-1|TRBV12-3/TRBV12-4|13
CASSSQISTGAAF
>TRBJ2-1|TRBV24-1|14
CATSDQTSGREQFF
>TRBJ2-5|TRBV28|14
CAIAGGGLPETQYF
>TRBJ1-2|TRBV5-1|15
CASSSGQTIGYGYTF
>TRBJ1-4|TRBV11-1|16
CASSSNRGLLGEKLFF
>TRBJ1-1|TRBV18|12
CASSYRNTEAFF
>TRBJ2-6|TRBV19|15
CASSQASSGANVLTF
>TRBJ1-2|TRBV5-8|12
CASGAGRIVYTF
>TRBJ1-2|TRBV27|16
CASSPLKGRLNYGYTF
>TRBJ2-7|TRBV5-4|15
CASSLGQGSAYEQYF
>TRBJ2-5|TRBV29-1|12
CSVNRGRGTQYF
>TRBJ2-5|TRBV3-1/TRBV3-2|16
CASSQDWTSSRGSQYF
>TRBJ2-1|TRBV4-2|17
CASSPPAASGRANEQFF
>TRBJ1-5|TRBV10-3|16
CAISELGQGSNQPQHF
>TRBJ2-6|TRBV11-2|16
CASSLDLNSGANVLTF
>TRBJ1-2|TRBV4-1|17
CASRPIGAGPRFYGYTF
>TRBJ1-2|TRBV7-9|15
CASSRSGGPRYGYTF
>TRBJ1-6|TRBV5-6|14
CASSLVGASSPLHF
>TRBJ1-2|TRBV21-1|10
CASSQGGYTF
>TRBJ1-4|TRBV4-1|12
CASSQSQGELFF
>TRBJ1-1|TRBV11-3|15
CASSLQGTRDTEAFF
>TRBJ1-2|TRBV25-1|12
CASSELGVGYTF
>TRBJ1-4|TRBV7-9|11
CASTGGEKLFF
>TRBJ2-3|TRBV5-1|13
CASSVSSTDTQYF
>TRBJ1-4|TRBV5-5|16
CASSLYTDYINEKLFF
>TRBJ1-5|TRBV11-3|15
CASSLVSGRGQPQHF